This T cell receptor beta chain stems from a study of shared clonotypes between healthy human individuals (dated by TCRdb to 2019 to 2021). Study-wide context: The cohort included a few men and a couple of women between 18 and 49 years of age. To increase sequencing depth and limit assay-specific biases, different laboratories used diverse techniques to prepare libraries and sequence TCR repertoires. Between about 0.85 and 9.5 billion PBMCs per donor were obtained by leukapheresis. The study deeply sequenced blood TCR repertoires of about five healthy adults to estimate repertoire size and the extent of clonotype sharing between individuals. For each donor, CD4 naive and CD4 memory were each given three plates, CD8 naive was given two plates, and CD8 memory was given one plate. The paper's findings and limits, for the study overall: Incomplete sequencing was indicated by rarefaction of sorted-subset datasets, despite the large sequencing depth. About 5% of naive CD4, 3.5% of naive CD8, about 2.5% of memory CD4, and 0.35% to 0.4% of memory CD8 clonotypes were shared across several donors. The genetic and exposure-history diversity represented was limited by the small number of donors. Sampling was restricted to blood, and TCR repertoires in tissue are likely to differ from TCR repertoires in blood. Naive subsets generally had larger estimated clonotype richness than memory subsets did. Clonotypes shared by all four sorted-subset donors showed higher generation probabilities than non-shared clonotypes. Pairwise subsampling led to the expectation that sequencing depth would affect the degree of clonotype sharing among donors.

As to this clone: Its cognate antigen has yet to be identified. Per-base qualities were not stored, and no clone one base away is much larger.

CD8 naive samples were CD45RO-negative cells positively selected for CCR7, giving a CD45RA+CCR7+ population that excluded TemRA cells. Healthy HIV-negative adults with no recently reported acute infections or vaccinations were included as donors. Every donor was a Caucasian adult residing in Nashville, Tennessee, USA. After blood collection by leukapheresis, PBMCs were isolated using Ficoll-Histopaque density gradient centrifugation and then cryopreserved in the vapor phase of liquid nitrogen. Analytical flow cytometry was used to check the purity and quantity of each magnetically sorted T cell population. Each sorted fraction had its genomic DNA isolated and then quantified by UV absorbance on a Nanodrop 2000c. Using the deep immunoSEQ assay, TCR CDR3 regions were amplified from genomic DNA by multiplex PCR. Extracted genomic DNA from each cell subset was spread evenly across all wells of several immunoSEQ 96-well plates, with each plate serving as a replicate. Each replicate PCR for sorted subsets received about 0.2 ug genomic DNA, equal to tens of thousands of T cell genomes. The purified libraries were quantified using a Qubit 3.0 fluorometer, sized with a Bioanalyzer 2100, and then quantified again using the KAPA Library Quantification kit. A separate single-read 150-cycle Illumina NextSeq 550 flow cell was used to sequence each immunoSEQ 96-well plate. The source study handled its data this way. Because the immunoSEQ output held only junctional sequences and lacked quality scores, the filtering could not match the filtering applied to full-length reads. To assign V/J genes and CDR3, sequences were annotated using PyIR, a Python wrapper for IgBLAST v1.9, with IMGT germline references. Reads with weak V/J assignments (E-value above 1e-6), missing CDR3, stop codons, out-of-frame junctions, or ambiguous translated residues were removed. A V3J clonotype was defined by an identical inferred V gene, J gene, and CDR3 amino acid sequence. To compute the percentage overlap between repertoires, the number of shared unique clonotypes was divided by the size of the smaller repertoire. Repertoire richness was assessed with RTK rarefaction, the Chao1 estimator, and Recon v2.1 estimates of unobserved clonotypes. Generation probabilities for all TCRbeta clonotypes obtained by the gDNA method from several donors were computed using OLGA. Imported from immuneACCESS, the table was reduced by TCRdb to in-frame sequences with V and J called. These copies leave out some clones; in studies compared against another copy, an unresolved V gene accounts for under half, and the cause of the remainder is not known. The DNA was the basis for D and trimming; V, J and clone size are from that table. The sample contains some 2.1 million clones, about 95% of them found a single time. Clones ranked in the top ten supply 0.9% to 1.4% of the sample.

At the junction V is shortened by 4 bases and J by 4 bases; bases outside the gene matches: 14. The cysteine opens and the phenylalanine closes a CDR3 of 18 amino acids. Only CDR3 DNA remains: 54 bases, in frame from the first base. The germline V gene gives CDR1 as SGDLS and CDR2 as YYNGEE. Material for sequencing was naive CD8+ T cells sorted from blood. In the paper's terms, the cell subset or site label means: CD45RA+CCR7+. This TCR was recovered from a man aged 18 to 30 in good health. The chain couples TRBV9 to TRBJ2-2; a stretch of 9 junction bases matches TRBD1. The encoded CDR3 is CASSTPGTGPFTTGELFF. Read as DNA, the sequence is TGTGCCAGCAGCACGCCCGGGACAGGGCCCTTCACCACCGGGGAGCTGTTTTTT.